Shown below are 30 T cell receptor beta chains from a single sample sequenced in a study of OX40 agonist ivuxolimab in advanced cancers. Repertoires were generated with immunoSEQ multiplex PCR, while TCRdb's copy carries only in-frame clones and drops some. The sample lists tens of thousands of clones, approximately 91% occurring once. The sample here was CD4+ or CD8+ T cells sorted from blood, taken in a trial of the OX40 agonist ivuxolimab. The source of these receptors is an adult with an advanced solid tumor such as melanoma, head and neck, liver or kidney cancer.

Only one count was recorded for this clone. The CDR3 region has the DNA TGCGCCAGCAGCCAAGAAGATCCCTCGATAAGGGGGCAGTACTTC. It yields the protein CASSQEDPSIRGQYF. The chain uses TRBV4-1 and TRBJ2-5, with a possible D match to TRBD1 (6 bases). Looked up from germline, CDR1 is MGHRA and CDR2 is YSYEKL. The CDR3 is made up of 15 amino acids. Deletions cut 0 bases from V and 11 bases from J, with 19 bases between.

The chain carries TRBV7-2 and TRBJ2-7; 11 nucleotides match TRBD1. Losses at the gene ends were 4 bases for V and 2 bases for J; bases not matched to a gene: 4. CDR1 is SGHTA and CDR2 is FQGNSA in the germline V gene. The CDR3 is 15 amino acids. CDR3 sequence reads: CASSSPGQGAYEQYF. CDR3 DNA sequence: TGTGCCAGCAGCTCCCCGGGACAGGGGGCCTACGAGCAGTACTTC.

This rearrangement joins TRBV5-1 to TRBJ2-1, with D maybe TRBD2 (6 bases). Per germline, CDR1 SGHRS and CDR2 YFSETQ. The CDR3 covers 16 residues. Trimming stripped 4 bases from V and 5 bases from J, with 19 bases between. This CDR3 is CASSEDLGLRNNEQFF. The DNA for the CDR3 is TGCGCCAGCAGCGAGGATTTGGGACTGAGAAACAATGAGCAGTTCTTC.

In its sample, this clone was seen once. The V gene is TRBV7-2, the J gene TRBJ2-3, with 7 bases aligning to TRBD2. Trimming cost V 1 base and J 5 bases; bases outside gene matches: 3. There are 14 residues in the CDR3. Germline-derived CDR1 and CDR2 are SGHTA and FQGNSA. CDR3 nucleotides: TGTGCCAGCAGCTTAGGGGCGGGGGTAGATACGCAGTATTTT. This encodes CASSLGAGVDTQYF.

V and J are TRBV7-4 and TRBJ2-7; D is unresolved. Germline V gene sequence: CDR1 SGHVT, CDR2 SQSDAQ. This CDR3 has 14 amino acids. V was shortened by 1 base and J by 0 bases, with 7 bases between the two germline ends. The CDR3 region is CASSLEGSSYEQYF. CDR3 coding DNA: TGTGCCAGCAGCTTAGAGGGCAGCTCCTACGAGCAGTACTTC.

The chain has TRBV7-8 and TRBJ1-1; no clear D. From germline, CDR1 is SGHVS and CDR2 FQNEAQ. CDR3 length equals 12 residues. V was trimmed by 0 bases and J by 12 bases, leaving 11 bases between them. The CDR3 DNA reads as TGTGCCAGCAGCTTAGCGAATACAACCCCTTTCTTT. This codes for CASSLANTTPFF.

The chain uses TRBV19 and TRBJ1-2; 7 nucleotides align to TRBD1. V lost 1 base and J lost 3; bases outside the gene matches: 5. The CDR3 has 15 amino acids. Germline V gene data show CDR1 as LNHDA and CDR2 as SQIVND (reference sequence). This CDR3 is CASSIVQGQHYGYTF. The CDR3, as DNA: TGTGCCAGTAGTATAGTTCAGGGACAGCACTATGGCTACACCTTC.

The V and J genes are TRBV5-4 and TRBJ2-4, with no clear D. CDR3 length: 15 residues. The V end was cut by 1 base, the J end by 1 base, with 9 bases between. Germline lookup yields CDR1 SGHNT and CDR2 YYREEE (reference sequence). The CDR3 DNA is TGTGCCAGCAGCTTGTATGAAGGGGCCAAAAACATTCAGTACTTC. Protein sequence: CASSLYEGAKNIQYF.

The V gene is TRBV11-2, the J gene TRBJ2-2; 9 nucleotides agree with TRBD2. This CDR3 region has 16 residues. Germline assignment: CDR1 SGHAT and CDR2 FQNNGV. V shed 3 bases, J shed 2 bases, and the junction held 4 bases outside the gene matches. The CDR3 DNA reads as TGTGCCAGCAGCTTCCGCCTAGCGGGAAACACCGGGGAGCTGTTTTTT. This encodes CASSFRLAGNTGELFF.

This sequence joins TRBV6-1 and TRBJ2-5, with 11 bases matching TRBD2. Germline V gene data show CDR1 as MNHNS and CDR2 as SASEGT. The CDR3 runs 18 residues. V dropped 4 bases and J dropped 4; count of bases not matched to a gene: 14. CDR3 coding DNA: TGTGCCAGCAGTGTCTTTTTCGGGGCTAGCGGGGGGCGAGAGACCCAGTACTTC. Protein: CASSVFFGASGGRETQYF.

The chain uses TRBV18 and TRBJ1-6, with a possible D match to TRBD1 (6 bases). Germline V CDR1 and CDR2: KGHSH, LQKENI. CDR3 length: 16 residues. Trimming shortened V by 3 bases and J by 6 bases, and 15 bases separated the two germline ends. CDR3 coding DNA: TGTGCCAGCTCACCCCGAACGGGACACCCTAATTCACCCCTCCACTTT. This gives the protein CASSPRTGHPNSPLHF. The full variable domain, rest sourced from reference TRBV18 and TRBJ1-6, is NAGVMQNPRHLVRRRGQEARLRCSPMKGHSHVYWYRQLPEEGLKFMVYLQKENIIDESGMPKERFSAEFPKEGPSILRIQQVVRGDSAAYFCASSPRTGHPNSPLHFGNGTRLTVT.

The chain carries TRBV7-2 and TRBJ2-2, with D possibly matching TRBD1 (5 bases). The CDR3 contains 13 residues. CDR1 and CDR2 from the germline V gene are SGHTA and FQGNSA. The germline V and J ends were trimmed by 5 bases and 8 bases, with 12 bases remaining between them. The chain's CDR3 is CASSLPGQGELFF. Written as DNA, the CDR3 is TGTGCCAGCAGCCTCCCAGGGCAGGGGGAGCTGTTTTTT.

The V and J genes are TRBV18 and TRBJ2-5; TRBD2 matches 9 bases. The J call may be incorrect, as the DNA end agrees better with TRBJ2-7. The CDR3 length is 17 residues. Germline V gives CDR1 KGHSH, CDR2 LQKENI. The CDR3 DNA sequence: TGTGCCAGCTCACCACCGGGTTGGCGGGGGGGCCCTTACGAGCAGTACTTC. Translated, it gives CASSPPGWRGGPYEQYF.

This clone appeared a single time. This sample includes further DNA sequences coding for the same CDR3. V gene TRBV5-1 combines with J gene TRBJ1-3, with D possibly being TRBD1 (6 bases). V lost 0 bases and J lost 2, with 9 bases in between. The germline V gene encodes CDR1 SGHRS and CDR2 YFSETQ. The CDR3 is 15 residues long. The CDR3 region is CASSLAPGAGNTIYF. The CDR3 DNA reads TGCGCCAGCAGCTTGGCGCCAGGGGCTGGAAACACCATATATTTT.

This chain joins TRBV15 and TRBJ1-2; D possibly corresponds to TRBD1 (5 bases). V was pared by 1 base and J by 8 bases, with 11 bases between. This CDR3 spans 13 amino acids. Per the germline V gene, CDR1 is LNHNV and CDR2 is YYDKDF (reference sequence). The CDR3 sequence is CATSRGDFQGYTF. Written as DNA, the CDR3 is TGTGCCACCAGCAGAGGGGACTTCCAGGGCTACACCTTC.

In this sample, this clone turned up a few times. V usage is TRBV7-8 and J usage is TRBJ2-3; D is uncertain. With 1 base removed from V and 6 bases from J, the gap between germline ends came to 14 bases. This CDR3 is built from 15 residues. The germline CDR1 and CDR2 sequences are SGHVS and FQNEAQ. The CDR3 coding sequence is TGTGCCAGCAGCTTAGGACGGCAGATGAGGGATACGCAGTATTTT. This sequence encodes CASSLGRQMRDTQYF.

The chain combines TRBV5-6 with TRBJ1-5; no firm D call. Germline CDR1 is SGHDT and CDR2 is YYEEEE. The length of the CDR3 is 12 residues. V lost 0 bases, J lost 9 bases, and 7 bases lay in between. The CDR3, as DNA: TGTGCCAGCAGCTTGGCCGCTGGGCCCCAGCATTTT. Protein product: CASSLAAGPQHF.

This clone is a singleton in its sample. The chain uses TRBV6-6 and TRBJ2-5, with D perhaps matching TRBD1 or TRBD2 (5 bases each). CDR1 is MNHNY and CDR2 is SVGAGI in the germline V gene (reference sequence). Trimming pared 2 bases from V and 5 bases from J, leaving 12 bases between. CDR3 length: 14 residues. The CDR3 here is CASSYPARDETQYF. In nucleotides, the CDR3 is TGTGCCAGCAGTTACCCGGCCAGGGACGAGACCCAGTACTTC.

The chain joins TRBV27 to TRBJ2-3; a possible D gene is TRBD1 (6 bases). Germline V gene data show CDR1 as MNHEY and CDR2 as SMNVEV (reference sequence). The ends were cut back, 6 bases at V and 3 bases at J, with 19 bases in the middle. This CDR3 region has 16 residues. The CDR3 spells CASRPLLAGVTDTQYF. The CDR3 nucleotides are TGTGCCAGCAGACCACTACTGGCAGGGGTGACAGATACGCAGTATTTT.

The chain links TRBV5-1 to TRBJ2-7; no clear D. V lost 0 bases and J 4 bases, leaving 11 bases between the germline ends. This CDR3 spans 14 amino acids. Germline CDR1 and CDR2: SGHRS and YFSETQ. The CDR3 bases are TGCGCCAGCAGCTTGGGTGGCAGAGATTACGAGCAGTACTTC. Protein: CASSLGGRDYEQYF.

The J gene is TRBJ2-1, the V gene TRBV11-2, with TRBD2 identical over 11 bases. V lost 4 bases to trimming and J lost 7 bases; unmatched junction nucleotides: 9. The CDR3 length is 16 residues. Germline V CDR1 and CDR2: SGHAT, FQNNGV. CDR3 DNA: TGTGCCAGCAGCTCATTAGCGGGGGGGACGGGTAATGAGCAGTTCTTC. This gives the protein CASSSLAGGTGNEQFF.

The chain has TRBV5-1 and TRBJ2-1; unclear D gene. The V gene lost 3 bases and the J gene lost 8 bases, with 6 bases spanning the gap. The V gene's germline CDR1 is SGHRS and CDR2 YFSETQ. The CDR3 is 11 residues long. This chain's CDR3 is CASSSVDEQFF. The CDR3 bases are TGCGCCAGCAGCTCTGTGGATGAGCAGTTCTTC.

This chain links TRBV6-5 with TRBJ2-7; D gene unclear. The CDR3 runs 14 residues. From germline, CDR1 is MNHEY and CDR2 SVGAGI. Trimming cost V 6 bases and J 2 bases, with 14 bases left between them. CDR3 nucleotides: TGTGCCAGCAGGCCTAGGGTGAGGACCTACGAGCAGTACTTC. This encodes CASRPRVRTYEQYF.

The DNA of the CDR3 is TGTGCTAGTGGTCCCATGGGACAGGTCTTGGACAATGAGCAGTTCTTC. Translated, it gives CASGPMGQVLDNEQFF. The chain is built from TRBV12-5 and TRBJ2-1, with TRBD1 identical over 8 bases. This CDR3 has 16 residues. V was clipped by 5 bases and J by 5 bases; unmatched bases: 11. CDR1 and CDR2 (germline): LGHNT, FRNRAP.

The rearrangement links TRBV19 to TRBJ1-5, with D possibly matching TRBD1 (6 bases). V was clipped by 0 bases and J by 5 bases, with 11 bases between them. From germline, CDR1 is LNHDA and CDR2 SQIVND (reference sequence). The CDR3 runs to 15 residues. The CDR3 is CASSIEGDTYQPQHF. CDR3 DNA sequence: TGTGCCAGTAGTATAGAAGGGGACACCTATCAGCCCCAGCATTTT.

This clone showed up just once. The V call is TRBV19, the J call TRBJ2-7; possible D gene TRBD1, 6 bases. V was pared by 4 bases and J by 0 bases, with 16 bases between. Germline V gene sequence: CDR1 LNHDA, CDR2 SQIVND (reference sequence). The CDR3 sequence is 16 residues long. CDR3 bases: TGTGCCAGTAGTACCTTCGGACAGATAAGCTCCTACGAGCAGTACTTC. Amino acid sequence: CASSTFGQISSYEQYF.

V and J are TRBV4-3 and TRBJ1-2; 7 bases map to TRBD1. Germline trimming cut 2 bases from V and 8 bases from J; bases unmatched to any gene: 8. Per germline, CDR1 LGHNA and CDR2 YSLEER. The CDR3 runs to 14 residues. CDR3 in amino acids: CASSQHDRARGYTF. As DNA, the CDR3 is TGCGCCAGCAGCCAACATGACAGGGCGCGAGGCTACACCTTC.

The V and J genes are TRBV7-6 and TRBJ1-5; D might be TRBD1 (6 bases). Germline lookup yields CDR1 SGHVS and CDR2 FNYEAQ. V lost 3 bases and J 1 base, leaving 10 bases between the germline ends. This CDR3 is built from 15 residues. The CDR3 nucleotides are TGTGCCAGCAGCTTTGGGCAGGGGAGCAATCAGCCCCAGCATTTT. Its protein product is CASSFGQGSNQPQHF.

The chain employs TRBV28 and TRBJ1-4; TRBD1 matches at 11 bases. The germline V gene encodes CDR1 MDHEN and CDR2 SYDVKM. V shed 6 bases, J shed 8 bases, and the junction held 5 bases outside the gene matches. This CDR3 has 14 amino acids. CDR3 region: CASSPGQGDEKLFF. CDR3 coding DNA: TGTGCCAGCAGCCCGGGACAGGGGGACGAAAAACTGTTTTTT.

The table lists this clone with a count of one. This chain links TRBV11-1 with TRBJ2-1; TRBD1 matches at 8 bases. Germline V gene sequence: CDR1 SGHAT, CDR2 FQDESV (reference sequence). This CDR3 is 15 amino acids long. The ends lost 10 bases at V and 5 bases at J; junction bases unmatched: 13. The CDR3 DNA follows: TGTGCCACCCAAGACCCCAGGGGGCCCAACAATGAGCAGTTCTTC. Protein product: CATQDPRGPNNEQFF.